Each of the 8 T cell receptor beta chains below was sequenced from the same sample in a study of vaccination effects on CD4 cells after COVID-19. Produced via immunoSEQ multiplex PCR; TCRdb's table is partial and in-frame only. The sample consists of roughly 63,000 clones, roughly 80% of them appearing once. Antigens of these TCRs are unknown. Before sequencing took place, the ViraFEST assay used viral peptide pools to expand antigen-specific CD4+ T cells. After more than 9 days in culture, the CD4+ T cells were isolated. Everyone in the study got two shots of either the BNT162b2 or mRNA-1273 vaccine. The sequences come from CD4+ T cells from PBMCs cultured with HCoV-OC43 spike peptides, collected after COVID-19 vaccination. Documented subset: HCoV-OC43 spike overlapping peptide pool stimulation. The receptors here all came from a human donor who received a COVID-19 vaccine.

DNA for the CDR3: TGTGCCACCAGTGATCCCGGGACAGGGGGGATCTATGGCTACACCTTC. It encodes CATSDPGTGGIYGYTF. The chain recombines TRBV24-1 with TRBJ1-2; 11 bases agree with TRBD1. This CDR3 spans 16 amino acids. CDR1 and CDR2 (germline): KGHDR, SFDVKD. V was clipped by 3 bases and J by 4 bases; unmatched bases: 6.

CDR3 sequence (DNA): TGTGCCAGCAGCCCACCCCAGGACAGGATTGGGCCCTACGAGCAGTACGTC. Amino acids: CASSPPQDRIGPYEQYV. This chain joins TRBV27 and TRBJ2-7, with TRBD1 matching over 7 bases. The CDR3 is 17 residues long. The V gene end was trimmed by 6 bases and the J gene end by 2 bases; junction bases not matched to a gene: 16. CDR1 and CDR2 from the germline V gene are MNHEY and SMNVEV (reference sequence).

This chain links TRBV10-2 with TRBJ2-1, with no clear D. CDR1 WSHSY and CDR2 SAAADI come from the germline V gene. This CDR3 has 15 amino acids. V gave up 4 bases and J gave up 1 base, with 11 bases separating them. Written as DNA, the CDR3 is TGCGCCAGCAGTGCCACCAAAAGTTCCTACAATGAGCAGTTCTTC. This gives the protein CASSATKSSYNEQFF.

This clone showed up just once. The V gene is TRBV2, the J gene TRBJ1-1; D call uncertain. The germline V gene encodes CDR1 SNHLY and CDR2 FYNNEI. The CDR3 has 15 amino acids. The V gene lost 2 bases and the J gene lost 1 base, with 11 bases spanning the gap. The chain's CDR3 is CASSELQPGNTEAFF. The CDR3 DNA follows: TGTGCCAGCAGTGAATTGCAGCCAGGGAACACTGAAGCTTTCTTT.

This clone has only a few counts. The chain combines TRBV9 with TRBJ2-1; maybe TRBD2 (5 bases). Per germline, CDR1 SGDLS and CDR2 YYNGEE. This CDR3 spans 16 amino acids. V gave up 2 bases and J gave up 8 bases, with 20 bases separating them. CDR3 residues: CASSVGMRADGDEQFF. The DNA of the CDR3 is TGTGCCAGCAGCGTCGGGATGAGGGCCGATGGGGATGAGCAGTTCTTC.

The V call is TRBV28, the J call TRBJ1-5; perhaps TRBD1 as D (5 bases). CDR3 size: 14 residues. V was pared by 5 bases and J by 5 bases, with 13 bases between. The germline V gene has CDR1 MDHEN and CDR2 SYDVKM. The CDR3 region is CASSPPGGYQPQHF. For the CDR3, the DNA is TGTGCCAGCAGTCCCCCCGGGGGTTATCAGCCCCAGCATTTT. The full variable domain, its missing parts supplied by reference TRBV28 and TRBJ1-5, is DVKVTQSSRYLVKRTGEKVFLECVQDMDHENMFWYRQDPGLGLRLIYFSYDVKMKEKGDIPEGYSVSREKKERFSLILESASTNQTSMYLCASSPPGGYQPQHFGDGTRLSIL.

This clone was seen a few times. This chain connects TRBV4-3 to TRBJ2-2, with 9 bases identical to TRBD2. CDR3 size: 17 residues. The J segment lost 3 bases and the V segment lost 4 bases, leaving 9 bases of the junction unmatched. The germline gives CDR1 LGHNA, CDR2 YSLEER. CDR3 coding DNA: TGCGCCAGCAGCCTCGGCCCAGTAGCGGGGGACACCGGGGAGCTGTTTTTT. Residues: CASSLGPVAGDTGELFF.

CDR3 DNA: TGCGCCAGCAGCCCGGAGGGAGGAGGGCTGCGAGAAGCTTTCTTT. This translates into CASSPEGGGLREAFF. The V gene is TRBV4-1, the J gene TRBJ1-1; no definite D call. Per germline, CDR1 MGHRA and CDR2 YSYEKL. V lost 4 bases, J lost 8 bases, and 20 bases lay in between. This CDR3 is 15 amino acids long.